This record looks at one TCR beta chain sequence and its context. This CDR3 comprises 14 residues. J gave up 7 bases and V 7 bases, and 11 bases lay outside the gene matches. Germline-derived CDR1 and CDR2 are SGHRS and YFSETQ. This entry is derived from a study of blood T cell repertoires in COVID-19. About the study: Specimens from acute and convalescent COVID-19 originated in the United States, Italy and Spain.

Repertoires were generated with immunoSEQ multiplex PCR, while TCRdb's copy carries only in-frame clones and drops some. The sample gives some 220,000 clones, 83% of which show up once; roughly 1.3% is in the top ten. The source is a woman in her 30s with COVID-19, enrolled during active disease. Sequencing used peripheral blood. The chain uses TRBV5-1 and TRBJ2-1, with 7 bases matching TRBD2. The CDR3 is CASCLLGGGNEQFF. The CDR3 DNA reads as TGCGCCAGCTGCCTCCTTGGGGGGGGTAATGAGCAGTTCTTC.